One and the same sample provided the 18 T cell receptor beta chains below, sequenced in a study of low-dose radiotherapy and immunotherapy resistance in tumors (dated by TCRdb to between 2021 and 2022). TCRdb shows the sequencer as Illumina HiSeq 2500. First-strand cDNA was synthesized using Superscript III and a set of TRAV- and TRBV-specific primers, so that both TCRalpha and TCRbeta chains were covered. TCRs were amplified for about 22 PCR cycles with Phusion, using a constant-region primer paired with the adapter attached to the V primers. In-frame beta chains were kept once TCRdb had trimmed the public reads at Q25 with fastp and called clones with MiXCR. Entries that share a CDR3 protein sequence are merged under the most common genes and DNA. Recorded for this sample are 65,000 to 95,000 distinct CDR3 sequences; around a sixth of them occurred a single time. The ten largest clones take up roughly 1.4% of the sample.

The time point label corresponds to: after trial treatment. The sample's treatment or condition label, decoded: LDRT plus nivolumab, ipilimumab, low-dose cyclophosphamide and aspirin (RACIN trial). The input for sequencing was PBMCs, taken after low-dose radiotherapy plus immunotherapy. The origin of the receptors is a male donor with prostate cancer.

The table lists this clonotype with many counts. As DNA, the CDR3 is TGTGCCAGTAGTCCCGGGGACAGCGCCTACGAGCAGTACTTC. It codes for CASSPGDSAYEQYF. The chain uses TRBV19 and TRBJ2-7, with TRBD1 matching over 7 bases. The V segment lost 5 bases and the J segment 2 bases; nucleotides outside the gene matches: 6. The CDR3 has 14 residues. The V gene's germline CDR1 is LNHDA and CDR2 SQIVND (reference sequence).

The chain uses TRBV27 and TRBJ2-1; tentative D call: TRBD1 (5 bases). Germline V lookup: CDR1 MNHEY, CDR2 SMNVEV (reference sequence). The CDR3 runs 12 residues. V lost 9 bases, J lost 6 bases, and 12 bases lay in between. In nucleotides, the CDR3 is TGTGCCAGTGGGGCTTACAGCAATGAGCAGTTCTTC. Translated: CASGAYSNEQFF.

The chain joins TRBV28 to TRBJ1-6; no definite D call. Germline CDR1 is MDHEN and CDR2 is SYDVKM. The CDR3 runs 13 residues. V dropped 11 bases and J dropped 3 bases, with 11 bases sitting between them. The CDR3 sequence: CAGTTGYNSPLHF. The CDR3 DNA reads as TGTGCCGGTACGACCGGCTATAATTCACCCCTCCACTTT.

This clonotype was counted many times. This chain uses TRBV7-2 with TRBJ1-5; maybe TRBD1 (5 bases). Looked up from germline, CDR1 is SGHTA and CDR2 is FQGNSA. This CDR3 spans 17 amino acids. V gave up 5 bases and J gave up 0 bases, with 17 bases separating them. This chain's CDR3 is CASSKRGQGYSNQPQHF. In DNA form, the CDR3 reads TGTGCCAGCAGCAAAAGGGGCCAGGGTTATAGCAATCAGCCCCAGCATTTT. Variable domain in full (rest from reference TRBV7-2 and TRBJ1-5): GAGVSQSPSNKVTEKGKDVELRCDPISGHTALYWYRQSLGQGLEFLIYFQGNSAPDKSGLPSDRFSAERTGGSVSTLTIQRTQQEDSAVYLCASSKRGQGYSNQPQHFGDGTRLSIL.

The chain combines TRBV5-1 with TRBJ2-7, with TRBD1 matching 9 bases. V gave up 4 bases and J gave up 3 bases; unmatched junction bases: 8. This CDR3 has 15 amino acids. Germline V gene lookup returns CDR1 SGHRS and CDR2 YFSETQ. The CDR3 here is CASSPSGTGNYEQYF. The CDR3 DNA follows: TGCGCCAGCAGCCCATCCGGGACAGGGAACTACGAGCAGTACTTC.

This clonotype has ten or more counts. This chain joins TRBV20-1 and TRBJ2-7, with a tentative D call TRBD2 (6 bases). V dropped 6 bases and J dropped 3 bases, with 24 bases sitting between them. Germline values: CDR1 DFQATT, CDR2 SNEGSKA (reference sequence). CDR3 length equals 16 residues. For the CDR3, the DNA is TGCAGTGCCGATTGGTCGGGAGACCGGCTTCGCTACGAGCAGTACTTC. It yields the protein CSADWSGDRLRYEQYF.

This clonotype was detected ten times or more. The V and J genes are TRBV10-3 and TRBJ2-3; D tentatively fits TRBD1 or TRBD2 (5 bases each). This CDR3 comprises 16 residues. From germline, CDR1 is ENHRY and CDR2 SYGVKD. V dropped 0 bases and J dropped 6 bases, with 16 bases sitting between them. The DNA for the CDR3 is TGTGCCATCAGTGAGTCGGGGGTTAGTCGATCGGATACGCAGTATTTT. It codes for CAISESGVSRSDTQYF.

This clonotype occurred many times. The genes are TRBV29-1 and TRBJ2-3; D perhaps matches TRBD1 (6 bases). The CDR3 is made up of 17 amino acids. Germline values: CDR1 SQVTM, CDR2 ANQGSEA. The ends were cut back, 4 bases at V and 6 bases at J, with 26 bases in the middle. CDR3 nucleotides: TGCAGCGTTGGGGGGCTAGCTTTTTTTAATGTTCGGGATACGCAGTATTTT. Translating it yields CSVGGLAFFNVRDTQYF.

This clonotype was recorded at least ten times. This chain joins TRBV27 and TRBJ2-2; 11 bases line up with TRBD1. V lost 4 bases, J lost 4 bases, and 8 bases stayed unmatched. Germline CDR1 and CDR2: MNHEY and SMNVEV (reference sequence). The CDR3 is made up of 17 amino acids. The CDR3 sequence: CASSSGQGASFTGELFF. Written as DNA, the CDR3 is TGTGCCAGCAGTTCCGGACAGGGGGCATCCTTCACCGGGGAGCTGTTTTTT.

This chain uses TRBV6-2 or TRBV6-3 with TRBJ2-5, with TRBD1 identical over 7 bases. J lost 3 bases, V lost 6 bases, and 4 bases had no gene match. Germline assignment: CDR1 MNHEY and CDR2 SVGEGT. The CDR3 extends over 13 amino acids. Written as DNA, the CDR3 is TGTGCCAGCAGAATTACAGGGGAAGAGACCCAGTACTTC. Translating gives CASRITGEETQYF.

In its sample, this clonotype was seen many times. The chain recombines TRBV28 with TRBJ2-3; 9 nucleotides match TRBD2. This CDR3 is 17 amino acids long. Germline V gives CDR1 MDHEN, CDR2 SYDVKM. V lost 0 bases and J lost 4; bases outside the gene matches: 8. CDR3 in amino acids: CASSLCGLANCADTQYF. The DNA of the CDR3 is TGTGCCAGCAGTTTATGCGGACTAGCGAATTGTGCAGATACGCAGTATTTT. The complete variable domain, with remaining parts taken from reference TRBV28 and TRBJ2-3, reads DVKVTQSSRYLVKRTGEKVFLECVQDMDHENMFWYRQDPGLGLRLIYFSYDVKMKEKGDIPEGYSVSREKKERFSLILESASTNQTSMYLCASSLCGLANCADTQYFGPGTRLTVL.

A remark on this clonotype: Given a far larger clone just one base away, this is likely a sequencing read error. V is TRBV6-9 and J is TRBJ2-7, with D tentatively TRBD1 (5 bases). Deletions cut 9 bases from V and 0 bases from J, with 6 bases between. The CDR3 is 11 residues long. The germline V gene has CDR1 MNHGY and CDR2 SVAAGI. The CDR3 DNA reads as TGTGCCAGAAGGGGCTCCTACGAGCAGTACTTC. This translates into CARRGSYEQYF.

This clonotype was seen ten or more times. The V gene is TRBV4-1, the J gene TRBJ1-2, with D unresolved. The CDR3 length is 13 residues. V dropped 0 bases and J dropped 10 bases, with 12 bases sitting between them. CDR1 MGHRA and CDR2 YSYEKL come from the germline V gene. The CDR3 sequence is CASSQEGPHDYTF. The CDR3 DNA is TGCGCCAGCAGCCAAGAGGGTCCTCACGACTACACCTTC.

This clonotype was detected only a few times. The gene calls are TRBV5-1 and TRBJ2-5; tentatively, D is TRBD2 (7 bases). Trimming took off 3 bases at V and 4 bases at J, with 19 bases between the two ends. Per germline, CDR1 SGHRS and CDR2 YFSETQ. There are 16 residues in the CDR3. The chain's CDR3 is CASSSPDSRGGETQYF. The CDR3 coding sequence is TGCGCCAGCAGCTCCCCCGATTCGAGGGGGGGAGAGACCCAGTACTTC.

This clonotype was observed at least ten times. The V and J genes are TRBV28 and TRBJ2-5; D gene ambiguous. The germline V and J ends were trimmed by 11 bases and 4 bases, with 20 bases remaining between them. The CDR3 has 14 residues. The germline gives CDR1 MDHEN, CDR2 SYDVKM. The CDR3 here is CASHTRAVPETQYF. The DNA for the CDR3 is TGTGCCTCTCACACCCGGGCAGTCCCAGAGACCCAGTACTTC. The whole variable domain, remainder taken from reference TRBV28 and TRBJ2-5, is DVKVTQSSRYLVKRTGEKVFLECVQDMDHENMFWYRQDPGLGLRLIYFSYDVKMKEKGDIPEGYSVSREKKERFSLILESASTNQTSMYLCASHTRAVPETQYFGPGTRLLVL.

This clonotype was picked up a small number of times. The chain combines TRBV14 with TRBJ2-2; 7 bases map to TRBD1. Per the germline V gene, CDR1 is SGHDN and CDR2 is FVKESK. Trimming removed 4 bases from V and 4 bases from J; junction bases left unmatched: 6. There are 15 residues in the CDR3. The CDR3 DNA is TGTGCCAGCAGCCGAGACAGGGCGGGCACCGGGGAGCTGTTTTTT. This codes for CASSRDRAGTGELFF. The full variable domain, completed using reference TRBV14 and TRBJ2-2, is EAGVTQFPSHSVIEKGQTVTLRCDPISGHDNLYWYRRVMGKEIKFLLHFVKESKQDESGMPNNRFLAERTGGTYSTLKVQPAELEDSGVYFCASSRDRAGTGELFFGEGSRLTVL.

In this sample, this clonotype turned up many times. V gene TRBV28 combines with J gene TRBJ1-2; 7 bases map to TRBD1. Germline CDR1 is MDHEN and CDR2 is SYDVKM. This CDR3 comprises 15 residues. Germline trimming cut 5 bases from V and 6 bases from J; bases unmatched to any gene: 12. The CDR3 DNA reads TGTGCCAGCAGTAATGTGGTGGGACAGCGCGATGGCTACACCTTC. Residues: CASSNVVGQRDGYTF.

There are many counts of this clonotype. The CDR3: CASSRRTGGVYNEQFF. In DNA, the CDR3 is TGTGCCAGCAGTCGAAGAACAGGGGGCGTCTACAATGAGCAGTTCTTC. The chain carries TRBV6-1 and TRBJ2-1; 9 bases are a match to TRBD1. The CDR3 sequence is 16 residues long. J was trimmed by 3 bases and V by 5 bases; bases with no gene match: 8. From germline, CDR1 is MNHNS and CDR2 SASEGT.